The clone carrying this TCR beta chain was seen repeatedly, ten times or more. The antigen is not known. The CDR3 totals 16 residues. The V gene's germline CDR1 is SGHDT and CDR2 YYEEEE. V lost 0 bases, J lost 4 bases, and 5 bases stayed unmatched. This record comes from a study of CD8 T cells in ankylosing spondylitis. Overall study findings and caveats: As reported, disease-linked clones showed significant enrichment in matched ankylosing spondylitis synovial fluid. Researchers report that disease-linked clones proved CD8+ and relatively rare in peripheral blood.

Generation of TCR beta libraries employed quantitative 5'-RACE incorporating molecular barcodes. A single record per CDR3 protein comes from TCRdb applying MiXCR to the 5' RACE reads. The table has 200,000 to 250,000 distinct CDR3 sequences, roughly a tenth seen once; the top ten hold under 25%. This sequence joins TRBV5-6 and TRBJ2-1, with 9 bases fitting TRBD1. Material for sequencing was blood, either unsorted or a sorted T cell fraction (not recorded which). The TCR was taken from a male donor with ankylosing spondylitis or in good health (not recorded which). CDR3 coding DNA: TGTGCCAGCAGCTTGGAAACAGGGGGCAAGTACAATGAGCAGTTCTTC. Translating it yields CASSLETGGKYNEQFF.